This T cell receptor beta chain was retrieved from a study of blood T cell repertoires in COVID-19. J was trimmed by 1 base and V by 4 bases; bases with no gene match: 11. CDR3 length: 18 amino acids. Germline V gives CDR1 KGHDR, CDR2 SFDVKD. Clones were read by immunoSEQ multiplex PCR, and TCRdb kept only the in-frame ones, dropping some. The profile shows 250,000 to 300,000 clones, approximately 82% of them singletons. The specimen sequenced was peripheral blood. This sequence was found in a man aged 55 to 70 who had recovered from COVID-19. The V gene is TRBV24-1, the J gene TRBJ2-7, with TRBD1 matching over 11 bases. The CDR3 protein is CATSEVGQGAWGSYEQYF. CDR3 DNA sequence: TGTGCCACCAGTGAGGTTGGACAGGGGGCCTGGGGTTCCTACGAGCAGTACTTC.